These T cell receptor beta chains were read from a single sample in a study of T cell repertoires in cytomegalovirus infection. TCRdb re-derived calls from the reads in MiXCR, one entry per CDR3 protein. This table holds 150,000 to 200,000 distinct CDR3 sequences, 28% found once. Sample: PBMCs. The receptors derive from a human donor in good health (CMV status not recorded). Some clones in this sample may be carry-over from other donors' samples. The CDR3 runs from the conserved cysteine through the conserved F or W. Each record gives: D gene, V gene, clone size, J gene, CDR3 DNA, CDR3 protein. A D gene is named only where the DNA matches it firmly. Rows give clone size only sometimes, using once, few, many, or a class for an expanded clone.

>-|TRBV7-6|few|TRBJ2-6
TGTGCCAGCAGCTTAGGCCCGGGATTCTCTGGGGCCAACGTCCTGACTTTC
CASSLGPGFSGANVLTF
>-|TRBV5-4|-|TRBJ1-1
TGTGCCAGCAGCTTGGGGGCTAAGAGGATGAACACTGAAGCTTTCTTT
CASSLGAKRMNTEAFF
>TRBD1|TRBV6-5|-|TRBJ1-2
TGTGCCAGCAGTTACTTTGATCCGGGACAGGGTGGTGGCTACACCTTC
CASSYFDPGQGGGYTF
>TRBD1|TRBV4-2|-|TRBJ2-1
TGTGCCAGCAGCCCTCTCTCCGGGACAGGGATTCACAATGAGCAGTTCTTC
CASSPLSGTGIHNEQFF
>-|TRBV6-5|-|TRBJ1-5
TGTGCCAGCAGTTACTCGAGGTTGAAGCCCCAGCATTTT
CASSYSRLKPQHF
>-|TRBV15|-|TRBJ2-7
TGTGCCACCAGCAGAGAAGCGATTTCCTACGAGCAGTACTTC
CATSREAISYEQYF
>-|TRBV30|-|TRBJ1-2
TGTGCCTGGACCGACGGCAGTGGCTACACCTTC
CAWTDGSGYTF
>-|TRBV11-2|few|TRBJ2-1
TGTGCCAGCAGGACCCCGGGGGGCCGATACAATGAGCAGTTCTTC
CASRTPGGRYNEQFF
>-|TRBV5-1|-|TRBJ1-5
TGCGCCAGCAGCTTATTAGGGAGTTCCAATCAGCCCCAGCATTTT
CASSLLGSSNQPQHF
>TRBD2|TRBV7-9|-|TRBJ2-2
TGTGCCAGCAGCCCCGGACTAGCGGTTACCAGAAGGATTGCCGGGGAGCTGTTTTTT
CASSPGLAVTRRIAGELFF
>-|TRBV19|-|TRBJ2-1
TGTGCCAGTAGTATATCCGGGGGAGCATACAATGAGCAGTTCTTC
CASSISGGAYNEQFF
>TRBD2|TRBV11-2|few|TRBJ2-5
TGTGCCAGCAGCCCCATTCGTGGGGCGGGACTAGGCAGGAAGACCCAGTACTTC
CASSPIRGAGLGRKTQYF
>-|TRBV19|few|TRBJ1-1
TGTGCCAGTAGTATAGCTTCGGGAGGCGGTGAAGCTTTCTTT
CASSIASGGGEAFF
>-|TRBV12-3/TRBV12-4|-|TRBJ1-5
TGTGCCAGCAGTGACTACAATCAGCCCCAGCATTTT
CASSDYNQPQHF
>-|TRBV3-1|-|TRBJ1-2
TGTGCCAGCAGCCAAGATCTTGGGGGAGGCTACACCTTC
CASSQDLGGGYTF
>TRBD2|TRBV7-2|many|TRBJ2-7
TGTGCCAGCAGCTTGCGGACTAGCGGCTCCTACGAGCAGTACTTC
CASSLRTSGSYEQYF
>-|TRBV6-1|few|TRBJ1-1
TGTGCCAGCAGTCACTTACAAATACTCCCAGGAGCTTTCTTT
CASSHLQILPGAFF
>TRBD2|TRBV20-1|-|TRBJ2-1
TGCAGTCCCCGGCGGGGGGGGTCTCTTGAGCAGTTCTTC
CSPRRGGSLEQFF
>-|TRBV6-2/TRBV6-3|few|TRBJ1-1
TGTGCCAGCAGGGGCGGCGGGCGGCAAGCTTTCTTT
CASRGGGRQAFF
>TRBD1|TRBV6-6|-|TRBJ2-1
TGTGCCAGCAGGCGGACAGGGAGCTCCTACAATGAGCAGTTCTTC
CASRRTGSSYNEQFF
>-|TRBV4-2|few|TRBJ2-2
TGTGCCAGCAGCCAAGAAAGGGGGATGAACACCGGGGAGCTGTTTTTT
CASSQERGMNTGELFF
>-|TRBV7-3|-|TRBJ1-6
TGTGCCAGCAGACTTAGGGGGGATAATTCACCCCTCCACTTT
CASRLRGDNSPLHF
>TRBD1|TRBV6-2/TRBV6-3|few|TRBJ2-4
TGTGCCAGCAGTTACCCGGGACAGGGAGACATTCAGTACTTC
CASSYPGQGDIQYF
>TRBD1|TRBV29-1|-|TRBJ2-2
TGCAGCGTCCTGGGACAGGGGGACGGGGAGCTGTTTTTT
CSVLGQGDGELFF
>-|TRBV7-8|many|TRBJ1-1
TGTGCCAGCAGTGCCGTTGGGGGGACTGAAGCTTTCTTT
CASSAVGGTEAFF